This T cell receptor (beta chain) appears in the sequencing data of a study of blood T cell repertoires in COVID-19. Repertoires were generated with immunoSEQ multiplex PCR, while TCRdb's copy carries only in-frame clones and drops some. Of some 240,000 clones in the sample, 90% were seen once. Germline V gene sequence: CDR1 LGHNA, CDR2 YNFKEQ. This CDR3 comprises 15 residues. The V segment lost 6 bases and the J segment 2 bases; nucleotides outside the gene matches: 8. The receptor was derived from a woman in her sixties with COVID-19, enrolled during active disease. Sequenced input: peripheral blood. This chain uses TRBV4-2 with TRBJ1-2, with 8 bases fitting TRBD1. In nucleotides, the CDR3 is TGTGCCAGCAGTGGTTCCGGGACAGGAAACTATGGCTACACCTTC. Protein sequence: CASSGSGTGNYGYTF.